Described below is a single TCR beta chain sequence and its context. Its antigen is still unknown. Germline CDR1 WSHSY, CDR2 SAAADI. The CDR3 totals 12 residues. Trimming at V came to 4 bases and at J to 12 bases, leaving 4 bases not matched to a gene. The sample belongs to a study of shared clonotypes between healthy human individuals. Study-level findings and limits: Clonotype sharing among the donors was expected to vary with sequencing depth.

Some clones are missing from TCRdb's copy, which holds only in-frame ones; the method was immunoSEQ multiplex PCR. The sample comprises over 1.4 million clones, roughly 96% of which are singletons, and 1.2% rests with the top ten. The chain recombines TRBV10-2 with TRBJ1-4, with 8 nucleotides matching TRBD1. The TCR sequence derives from a man younger than 45 in good health. Sequencing was carried out using naive CD4+ T cells sorted from blood. Subset here: CD45RA+ positively selected. The CDR3 sequence: CASSGQGYELFF. As DNA, the CDR3 is TGCGCCAGCAGTGGACAGGGGTATGAACTGTTTTTT.